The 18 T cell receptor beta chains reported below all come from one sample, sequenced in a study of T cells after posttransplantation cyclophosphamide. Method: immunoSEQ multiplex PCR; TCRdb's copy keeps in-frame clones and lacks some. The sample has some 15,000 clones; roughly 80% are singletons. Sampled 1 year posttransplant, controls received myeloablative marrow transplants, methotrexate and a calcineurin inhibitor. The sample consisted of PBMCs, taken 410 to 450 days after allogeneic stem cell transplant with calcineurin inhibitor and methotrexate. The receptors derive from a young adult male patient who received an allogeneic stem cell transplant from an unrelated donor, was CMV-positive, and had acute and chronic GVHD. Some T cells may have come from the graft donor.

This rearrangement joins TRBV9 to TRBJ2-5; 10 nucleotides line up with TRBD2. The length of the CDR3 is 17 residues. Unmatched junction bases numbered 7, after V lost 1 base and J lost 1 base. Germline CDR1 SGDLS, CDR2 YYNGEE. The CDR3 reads CASSVWERGGIQETQYF. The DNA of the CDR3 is TGTGCCAGCAGCGTATGGGAGCGGGGGGGAATCCAAGAGACCCAGTACTTC.

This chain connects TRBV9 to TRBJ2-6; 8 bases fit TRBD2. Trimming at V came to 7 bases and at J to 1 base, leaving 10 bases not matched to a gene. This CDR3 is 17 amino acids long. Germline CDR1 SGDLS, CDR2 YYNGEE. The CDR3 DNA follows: TGTGCCAGCGCAGTCGGGAGGGAAGAATCTGGGGCCAACGTCCTGACTTTC. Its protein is CASAVGREESGANVLTF.

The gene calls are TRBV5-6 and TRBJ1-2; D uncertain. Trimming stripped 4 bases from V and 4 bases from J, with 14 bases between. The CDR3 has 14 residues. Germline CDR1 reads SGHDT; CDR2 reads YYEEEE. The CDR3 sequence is CASSRELGSYGYTF. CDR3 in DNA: TGTGCCAGCAGCCGGGAGTTGGGGAGCTATGGCTACACCTTC.

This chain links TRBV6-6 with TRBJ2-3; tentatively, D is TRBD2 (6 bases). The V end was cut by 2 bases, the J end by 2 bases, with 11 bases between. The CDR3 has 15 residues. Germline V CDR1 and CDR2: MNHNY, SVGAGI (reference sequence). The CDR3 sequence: CASSYRAGTTDTQYF. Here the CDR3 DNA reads TGTGCCAGCAGTTACAGGGCGGGGACCACAGATACGCAGTATTTT.

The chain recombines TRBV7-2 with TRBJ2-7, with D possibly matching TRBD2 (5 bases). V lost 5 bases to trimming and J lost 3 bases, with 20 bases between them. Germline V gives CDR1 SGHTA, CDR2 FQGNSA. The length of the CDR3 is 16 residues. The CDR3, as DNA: TGTGCCAGCAGCCCCAGCTGGGCTAGCCAAGACTACGAGCAGTACTTC. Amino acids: CASSPSWASQDYEQYF.

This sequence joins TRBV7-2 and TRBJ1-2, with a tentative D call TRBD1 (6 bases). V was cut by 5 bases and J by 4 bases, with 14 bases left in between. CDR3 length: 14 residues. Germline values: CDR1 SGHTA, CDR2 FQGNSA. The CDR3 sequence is CASSQGLGGYGYTF. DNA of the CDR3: TGTGCCAGCAGCCAGGGGCTCGGTGGCTATGGCTACACCTTC.

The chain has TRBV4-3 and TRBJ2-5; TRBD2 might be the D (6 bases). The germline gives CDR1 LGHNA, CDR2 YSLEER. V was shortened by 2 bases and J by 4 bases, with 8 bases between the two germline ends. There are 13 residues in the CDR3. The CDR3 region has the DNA TGCGCCAGCAGCCAAATGGGGGGAGAGACCCAGTACTTC. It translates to CASSQMGGETQYF.

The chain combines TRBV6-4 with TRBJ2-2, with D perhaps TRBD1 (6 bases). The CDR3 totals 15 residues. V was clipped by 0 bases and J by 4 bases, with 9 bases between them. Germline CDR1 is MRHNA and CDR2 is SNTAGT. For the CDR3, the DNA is TGTGCCAGCAGTGACTCGGGCAGGGGCACCGGGGAGCTGTTTTTT. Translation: CASSDSGRGTGELFF.

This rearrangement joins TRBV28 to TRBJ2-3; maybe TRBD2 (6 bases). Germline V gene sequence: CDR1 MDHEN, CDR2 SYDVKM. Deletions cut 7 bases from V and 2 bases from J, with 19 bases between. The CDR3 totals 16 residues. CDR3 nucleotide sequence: TGTGCCAGCAACACGGTGGGGGAGGTCCCCACAGATACGCAGTATTTT. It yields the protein CASNTVGEVPTDTQYF.

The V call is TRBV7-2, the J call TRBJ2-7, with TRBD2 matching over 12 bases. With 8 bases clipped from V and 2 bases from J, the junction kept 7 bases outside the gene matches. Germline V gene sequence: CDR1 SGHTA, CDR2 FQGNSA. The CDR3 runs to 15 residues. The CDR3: CASGRPSGGAYEQYF. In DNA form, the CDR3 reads TGTGCCAGCGGCAGACCTAGCGGGGGGGCCTACGAGCAGTACTTC.

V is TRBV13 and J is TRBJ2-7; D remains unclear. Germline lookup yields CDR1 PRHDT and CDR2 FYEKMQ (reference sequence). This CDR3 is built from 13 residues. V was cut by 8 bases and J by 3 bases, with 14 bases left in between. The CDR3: CASPVAVSYEQYF. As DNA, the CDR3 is TGTGCCAGCCCTGTTGCGGTTAGCTACGAGCAGTACTTC.

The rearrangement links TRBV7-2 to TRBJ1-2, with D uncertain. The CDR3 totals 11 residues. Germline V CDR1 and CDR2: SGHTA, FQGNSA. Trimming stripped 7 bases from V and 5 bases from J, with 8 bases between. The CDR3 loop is CASTSTYGYTF. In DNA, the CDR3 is TGTGCCAGCACATCGACTTATGGCTACACCTTC.

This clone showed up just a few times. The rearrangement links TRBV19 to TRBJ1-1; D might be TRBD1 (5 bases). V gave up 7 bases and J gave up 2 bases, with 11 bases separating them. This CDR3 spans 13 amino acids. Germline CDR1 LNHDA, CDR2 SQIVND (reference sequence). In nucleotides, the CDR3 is TGTGCCAGTACCCAGACAGAAAACACTGAAGCTTTCTTT. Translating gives CASTQTENTEAFF.

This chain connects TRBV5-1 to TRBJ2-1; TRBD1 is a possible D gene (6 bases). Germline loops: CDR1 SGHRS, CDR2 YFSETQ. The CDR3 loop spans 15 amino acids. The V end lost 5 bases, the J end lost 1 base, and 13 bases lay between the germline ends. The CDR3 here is CASSGNRASYNEQFF. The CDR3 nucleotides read TGCGCCAGCAGTGGGAACAGGGCATCCTACAATGAGCAGTTCTTC.

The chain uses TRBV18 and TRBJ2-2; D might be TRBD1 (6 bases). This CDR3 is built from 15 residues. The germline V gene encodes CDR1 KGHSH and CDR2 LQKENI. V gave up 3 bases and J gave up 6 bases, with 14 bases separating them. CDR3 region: CASSPGRTVAGELFF. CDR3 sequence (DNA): TGTGCCAGCTCACCTGGAAGGACAGTCGCCGGGGAGCTGTTTTTT.

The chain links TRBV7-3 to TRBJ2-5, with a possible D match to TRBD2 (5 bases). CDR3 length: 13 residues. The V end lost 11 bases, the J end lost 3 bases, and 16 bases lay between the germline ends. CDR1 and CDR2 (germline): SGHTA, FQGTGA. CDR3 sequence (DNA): TGTGCCTGCGCTGCGGGTCCCAAAGAGACCCAGTACTTC. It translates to CACAAGPKETQYF. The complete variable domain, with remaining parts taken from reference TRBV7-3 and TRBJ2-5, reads GAGVSQTPSNKVTEKGKYVELRCDPISGHTALYWYRQSLGQGPEFLIYFQGTGAADDSGLPNDRFFAVRPEGSVSTLKIQRTERGDSAVYLCACAAGPKETQYFGPGTRLLVL.

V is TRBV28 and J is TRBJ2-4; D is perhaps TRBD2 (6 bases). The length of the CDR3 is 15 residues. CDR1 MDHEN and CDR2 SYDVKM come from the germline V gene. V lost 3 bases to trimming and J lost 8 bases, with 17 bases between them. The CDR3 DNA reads TGTGCCAGCAGTTTCGGCGGGACCAGATCGGACATTCAGTACTTC. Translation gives CASSFGGTRSDIQYF.

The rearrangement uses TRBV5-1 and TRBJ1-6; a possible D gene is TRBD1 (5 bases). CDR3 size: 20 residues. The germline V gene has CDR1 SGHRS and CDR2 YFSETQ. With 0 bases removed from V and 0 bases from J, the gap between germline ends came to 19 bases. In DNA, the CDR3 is TGCGCCAGCAGCTTGGGGCCGTGGACAAGACAGAGCTCCTATAATTCACCCCTCCACTTT. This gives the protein CASSLGPWTRQSSYNSPLHF.